This entry lists 31 T cell receptor beta chains sequenced from one sample in a study of cytomegalovirus exposure and HLA in healthy donors. Sequenced by immunoSEQ multiplex PCR; TCRdb stores in-frame clones only, minus some. This sample has more than 70,000 clones, with 96% found just once. The sequenced sample was PBMCs. These TCRs come from a man between 18 and 29 years old in good health and CMV-seropositive.

The chain uses TRBV11-2 and TRBJ2-7; 9 bases are shared with TRBD2. Germline lookup yields CDR1 SGHAT and CDR2 FQNNGV. Germline trimming cut 5 bases from V and 2 bases from J; bases unmatched to any gene: 7. There are 15 residues in the CDR3. The CDR3: CASSRETSGPYEQYF. Here the CDR3 DNA reads TGTGCCAGCAGCCGTGAGACTAGCGGACCCTACGAGCAGTACTTC. Filled out from reference TRBV11-2 and TRBJ2-7, the complete variable domain reads EAGVAQSPRYKIIEKRQSVAFWCNPISGHATLYWYQQILGQGPKLLIQFQNNGVVDDSQLPKDRFSAERLKGVDSTLKIQPAKLEDSAVYLCASSRETSGPYEQYFGPGTRLTVT.

The chain links TRBV9 to TRBJ2-1, with D hard to call. Germline-derived CDR1 and CDR2 are SGDLS and YYNGEE. This CDR3 is built from 12 residues. Trimming shortened V by 0 bases and J by 6 bases, and 4 bases separated the two germline ends. Written as DNA, the CDR3 is TGTGCCAGCAGCGTAGATCTCAATGAGCAGTTCTTC. Translating it yields CASSVDLNEQFF.

This chain uses TRBV6-5 with TRBJ1-2; the D gene is possibly TRBD1 (6 bases). CDR1 and CDR2 from the germline V gene are MNHEY and SVGAGI. CDR3 length equals 15 residues. Trimming cost V 0 bases and J 4 bases, with 12 bases left between them. This CDR3 is CASSYSGRGLYGYTF. CDR3 bases: TGTGCCAGCAGTTACTCCGGCAGGGGTCTCTATGGCTACACCTTC.

The V gene is TRBV28, the J gene TRBJ2-3; the match to TRBD2 covers 8 bases. The CDR3 consists of 14 residues. J gave up 6 bases and V 6 bases, and 8 bases lay outside the gene matches. Germline CDR1 reads MDHEN; CDR2 reads SYDVKM. The CDR3 is CASRGRGAYDTQYF. Here the CDR3 DNA reads TGTGCCAGCAGGGGGCGGGGGGCTTACGATACGCAGTATTTT.

The rearrangement joins TRBV30 to TRBJ2-7, with 8 bases fitting TRBD2. In germline, CDR1 is GTSNPN, CDR2 SVGIG (reference sequence). V shed 0 bases and J 5 bases; nucleotides not matched to a gene: 6. The CDR3 has 14 amino acids. The CDR3 sequence: CAWSVPGGADEQYF. CDR3 sequence (DNA): TGTGCCTGGAGTGTACCCGGGGGGGCGGACGAGCAGTACTTC. The whole variable domain, remainder taken from reference TRBV30 and TRBJ2-7, is SQTIHQWPATLVQPVGSPLSLECTVEGTSNPNLYWYRQAAGRGLQLLFYSVGIGQISSEVPQNLSASRPQDRQFILSSKKLLLSDSGFYLCAWSVPGGADEQYFGPGTRLTVT.

As concerns this clone: The conserved phenylalanine or tryptophan normally closing the CDR3 is absent here, so this likely arose from a read error. The DNA is left out, because the CDR3 cannot be placed on it with certainty; the CDR3 is given as TCRdb lists it. V is TRBV2 and J is TRBJ2-3; the D call of TRBD2 is as the table states it, not checked on the DNA. The CDR3 comprises 9 residues, both ends counted. Per the germline V gene, CDR1 is SNHLY and CDR2 is FYNNEI. This chain's CDR3 is CASSDGGLV.

The CDR3 nucleotides are TGTGCCAGTTCTCCGGGACAGGGGGGTTCTGAAGCTTTCTTT. It encodes CASSPGQGGSEAFF. This chain joins TRBV6-4 and TRBJ1-1, with 11 bases identical to TRBD1. Germline values: CDR1 MRHNA, CDR2 SNTAGT. The CDR3 spans 14 residues. V gave up 9 bases and J gave up 6 bases; unmatched junction bases: 9.

J is TRBJ1-2 and V is TRBV4-1; 7 bases map to TRBD1. The germline V gene has CDR1 MGHRA and CDR2 YSYEKL. The CDR3 consists of 13 residues. Losses at the gene ends were 3 bases for V and 8 bases for J; bases not matched to a gene: 6. The DNA for the CDR3 is TGCGCCAGCAGCCAGGACAGGCGAGGGGGCTACACCTTC. Its protein product is CASSQDRRGGYTF.

The table lists this clone with a count of one. V is TRBV19 and J is TRBJ2-1, with TRBD1 identical over 8 bases. Unmatched junction bases numbered 6, after V lost 4 bases and J lost 7 bases. The germline gives CDR1 LNHDA, CDR2 SQIVND (reference sequence). The CDR3 covers 14 residues. The CDR3 spells CASSNQGATNEQFF. DNA of the CDR3: TGTGCCAGTAGTAACCAGGGGGCTACGAATGAGCAGTTCTTC.

The chain carries TRBV6-6 and TRBJ1-1, with 7 bases fitting TRBD1. The CDR3 spans 13 residues. From germline, CDR1 is MNHNY and CDR2 SVGAGI (reference sequence). Unmatched junction bases numbered 5, after V lost 6 bases and J lost 4 bases. This CDR3 is CASSRQGITEAFF. In DNA, the CDR3 is TGTGCCAGCAGCCGACAGGGAATCACTGAAGCTTTCTTT.

This sequence joins TRBV2 and TRBJ2-7; D possibly corresponds to TRBD1 (5 bases). The CDR3 covers 12 residues. V dropped 6 bases and J dropped 3 bases, with 9 bases sitting between them. CDR1 is SNHLY, CDR2 FYNNEI, per germline. In DNA form, the CDR3 reads TGTGCCAGCAGCCGACAGCTCTACGAGCAGTACTTC. It translates to CASSRQLYEQYF.

The chain is built from TRBV27 and TRBJ1-2; D is possibly TRBD1 (5 bases). Trimming left V 8 bases short and J 4 bases short, with 17 bases between. In germline, CDR1 is MNHEY, CDR2 SMNVEV (reference sequence). The length of the CDR3 is 14 residues. The CDR3 spells CASYRPGTLYGYTF. The CDR3, as DNA: TGTGCCAGCTACAGGCCAGGGACTCTCTATGGCTACACCTTC.

This sequence joins TRBV4-2 and TRBJ2-6; tentatively, D is TRBD1 (6 bases). CDR3 size: 16 residues. Trimming cost V 0 bases and J 4 bases, with 10 bases left between them. In germline, CDR1 is LGHNA, CDR2 YNFKEQ. DNA of the CDR3: TGTGCCAGCAGCCAAGAGAGGGGGACCGGGGCCAACGTCCTGACTTTC. Its translation is CASSQERGTGANVLTF.

This clone has a handful of counts. The rearrangement links TRBV19 to TRBJ1-2; the match to TRBD1 covers 9 bases. The V and J ends lost 7 bases and 5 bases, in that order; junction bases with no gene match: 5. This CDR3 is 13 amino acids long. The germline gives CDR1 LNHDA, CDR2 SQIVND (reference sequence). CDR3 DNA sequence: TGTGCCAGTACCGGACAGGGGCGGTATGGCTACACCTTC. This codes for CASTGQGRYGYTF. Combining the CDR3 with reference TRBV19 and TRBJ1-2 gives the whole variable domain DGGITQSPKYLFRKEGQNVTLSCEQNLNHDAMYWYRQDPGQGLRLIYYSQIVNDFQKGDIAEGYSVSREKKESFPLTVTSAQKNPTAFYLCASTGQGRYGYTFGSGTRLTVV.

The J gene is TRBJ2-7, the V gene TRBV9, with unresolved D. The ends were cut back, 2 bases at V and 6 bases at J, with 15 bases in the middle. The CDR3 runs to 14 residues. Germline-derived CDR1 and CDR2 are SGDLS and YYNGEE. CDR3 sequence: CASSVSLVVGEQYF. As DNA, the CDR3 is TGTGCCAGCAGCGTGTCACTGGTCGTCGGCGAGCAGTACTTC.

The gene calls are TRBV11-2 and TRBJ2-7; 7 nucleotides align to TRBD2. The CDR3 totals 15 residues. Per germline, CDR1 SGHAT and CDR2 FQNNGV. The junction had 7 bases not matched to a gene; V was cut back by 3 bases and J by 2 bases. CDR3 loop: CASSFLSGATYEQYF. In nucleotides, the CDR3 is TGTGCCAGCAGCTTCCTCAGCGGGGCCACCTACGAGCAGTACTTC. Based on the CDR3 plus reference TRBV11-2 and TRBJ2-7, the full variable domain is EAGVAQSPRYKIIEKRQSVAFWCNPISGHATLYWYQQILGQGPKLLIQFQNNGVVDDSQLPKDRFSAERLKGVDSTLKIQPAKLEDSAVYLCASSFLSGATYEQYFGPGTRLTVT.

The rearrangement joins TRBV2 to TRBJ1-4; no clear D gene. Deletions cut 7 bases from V and 11 bases from J, with 14 bases between. There are 12 residues in the CDR3. The germline V gene encodes CDR1 SNHLY and CDR2 FYNNEI. The CDR3 sequence is CASTPTYSKLFF. The CDR3 coding sequence is TGTGCCAGCACCCCAACCTATAGCAAACTGTTTTTT.

The chain uses TRBV7-8 and TRBJ1-1; no clear D. The germline V gene has CDR1 SGHVS and CDR2 FQNEAQ. V was pared by 1 base and J by 3 bases, with 9 bases between. The CDR3 sequence is 14 residues long. The CDR3 loop reads CASSLGLTDTEAFF. Written as DNA, the CDR3 is TGTGCCAGCAGCTTAGGACTGACCGACACTGAAGCTTTCTTT.

V gene TRBV19 combines with J gene TRBJ2-2; D unclear. Deletions cut 2 bases from V and 1 base from J, with 5 bases between. This CDR3 is 14 amino acids long. Germline assignment: CDR1 LNHDA and CDR2 SQIVND (reference sequence). The CDR3 here is CASSISLNTGELFF. The CDR3 DNA reads TGTGCCAGTAGTATATCCCTGAACACCGGGGAGCTGTTTTTT.

This clone was recorded a few times. The V call is TRBV19, the J call TRBJ2-6; D gene uncertain. The CDR3 has 14 residues. CDR1 and CDR2 (germline): LNHDA, SQIVND (reference sequence). The V gene lost 6 bases and the J gene lost 0 bases, with 6 bases spanning the gap. In DNA form, the CDR3 reads TGTGCCAGTAGCTCCCGCTCTGGGGCCAACGTCCTGACTTTC. Translation gives CASSSRSGANVLTF.

The V and J genes are TRBV30 and TRBJ2-7; 9 nucleotides align to TRBD2. Per germline, CDR1 GTSNPN and CDR2 SVGIG (reference sequence). The V and J ends lost 1 base and 3 bases, in that order; junction bases with no gene match: 10. The CDR3 covers 16 residues. This chain's CDR3 is CAWSGGVLAGYYEQYF. CDR3 nucleotide sequence: TGTGCCTGGAGTGGAGGGGTCCTAGCGGGATACTACGAGCAGTACTTC.

The chain has TRBV5-3 and TRBJ2-1; D uncertain. TRBV5-3 is designated an ORF whose function remains uncertain. The CDR3 is 15 residues long. Trimming shortened V by 1 base and J by 7 bases, and 15 bases separated the two germline ends. This CDR3 reads CARSLWRWSKNEQFF. The CDR3 DNA reads as TGTGCCAGAAGCTTGTGGCGCTGGAGTAAGAATGAGCAGTTCTTC.

The genes are TRBV7-2 and TRBJ1-3; D is perhaps TRBD1 (5 bases). The CDR3 spans 15 residues. Germline loops: CDR1 SGHTA, CDR2 FQGNSA. The V end was cut by 1 base, the J end by 1 base, with 8 bases between. In nucleotides, the CDR3 is TGTGCCAGCAGCTTAGTGGGGGGATCTGGAAACACCATATATTTT. As protein: CASSLVGGSGNTIYF.

This clone was counted a single time. The chain carries TRBV11-2 and TRBJ2-1, with D maybe TRBD2 (6 bases). Germline V gene data show CDR1 as SGHAT and CDR2 as FQNNGV. This CDR3 is built from 16 residues. The V gene lost 0 bases and the J gene lost 0 bases, with 9 bases spanning the gap. The CDR3 sequence: CASSLDYGSSYNEQFF. The DNA of the CDR3 is TGTGCCAGCAGCTTAGATTACGGGAGCTCCTACAATGAGCAGTTCTTC.

The chain uses TRBV5-4 and TRBJ2-7; tentative D call: TRBD1 (5 bases). Germline V gives CDR1 SGHNT, CDR2 YYREEE (reference sequence). The CDR3 has 14 residues. V lost 0 bases to trimming and J lost 4 bases, with 11 bases between them. This CDR3 is CASSLGGLAYEQYF. The CDR3 DNA is TGTGCCAGCAGCTTGGGGGGCCTCGCTTACGAGCAGTACTTC.

This chain joins TRBV30 and TRBJ1-4; tentatively, D is TRBD1 (5 bases). Germline V CDR1 and CDR2: GTSNPN, SVGIG (reference sequence). The CDR3 extends over 13 amino acids. V lost 6 bases and J lost 8, with 16 bases in between. The CDR3 loop reads CACARGGWEKLFF. The CDR3 DNA sequence: TGTGCCTGTGCTCGGGGGGGATGGGAAAAACTGTTTTTT.

This chain joins TRBV5-4 and TRBJ1-1; D call uncertain. This CDR3 region has 13 residues. Looked up from germline, CDR1 is SGHNT and CDR2 is YYREEE (reference sequence). Trimming shortened V by 4 bases and J by 1 base, and 8 bases separated the two germline ends. CDR3 sequence: CASSPPGNTEAFF. The DNA for the CDR3 is TGTGCCAGCAGCCCTCCCGGGAACACTGAAGCTTTCTTT.

The chain joins TRBV6-1 to TRBJ2-7, with 9 nucleotides matching TRBD2. Germline CDR1 MNHNS, CDR2 SASEGT. J gave up 0 bases and V 2 bases, and 2 bases lay outside the gene matches. The CDR3 length is 15 residues. The CDR3 coding sequence is TGTGCCAGCAGTGAAAAGACTAGCGGCTCCTACGAGCAGTACTTC. Amino acids: CASSEKTSGSYEQYF.

The CDR3 DNA sequence: TGTGCCACCAGCAGAGATCGACTAGCGGCACACGAGCAGTACTTC. This translates into CATSRDRLAAHEQYF. This chain links TRBV15 with TRBJ2-7; 9 bases line up with TRBD2. The CDR3 contains 15 residues. Germline lookup yields CDR1 LNHNV and CDR2 YYDKDF (reference sequence). V was clipped by 0 bases and J by 5 bases; unmatched bases: 5.

The chain carries TRBV6-1 and TRBJ2-2, with 9 bases matching TRBD2. The CDR3 has 15 amino acids. Germline lookup yields CDR1 MNHNS and CDR2 SASEGT. With V trimmed by 5 bases and J by 5 bases, 6 bases remained unmatched. The DNA for the CDR3 is TGTGCCAGCAGTATAGCGGGAGTGGCAACCGGGGAGCTGTTTTTT. It translates to CASSIAGVATGELFF.

The gene calls are TRBV4-1 and TRBJ2-1; a possible D gene is TRBD2 (6 bases). CDR1 is MGHRA, CDR2 YSYEKL, per germline. This CDR3 has 14 residues. V lost 1 base and J 9 bases, leaving 13 bases between the germline ends. CDR3 residues: CASSQARPGGEQFF. Here the CDR3 DNA reads TGCGCCAGCAGCCAAGCCCGCCCCGGGGGTGAGCAGTTCTTC.